These 13 T cell receptor beta chains were all obtained from the same sample, sequenced in a study of T cells after yellow fever vaccination. TCRdb re-derived calls from the 5' RACE reads in MiXCR, one entry per CDR3 protein. The table shows approximately 110,000 distinct CDR3 sequences, with more than 6.5% occurring only once. The sequencing used CD4+ T cells sorted from PBMCs, collected around 10 days after the first yellow fever vaccination. These receptors came from a man between 18 and 29 years old who received the YFV17D yellow fever vaccine.

This clonotype appeared many times. This chain connects TRBV6-2 or TRBV6-3 to TRBJ1-1; a weak D match, TRBD1 (6 bases). The CDR3 spans 13 residues. The V end lost 5 bases, the J end lost 4 bases, and 11 bases lay between the germline ends. Germline V gene lookup returns CDR1 MNHEY and CDR2 SVGEGT. The CDR3 region has the DNA TGTGCCAGCAGTAGGGGGTATGGCACTGAAGCTTTCTTT. Protein: CASSRGYGTEAFF.

In its sample, this clonotype was seen many times. The chain couples TRBV12-3 or TRBV12-4 to TRBJ1-2; the match to TRBD1 covers 7 bases. CDR3 length: 13 residues. V gave up 4 bases and J gave up 2 bases; unmatched junction bases: 1. The CDR3 region has the DNA TGTGCCAGCAGTTGGGGACAGAACTATGGCTACACCTTC. Translating gives CASSWGQNYGYTF.

This clonotype was picked up many times. The J gene is TRBJ2-7, the V gene TRBV6-1, with D hard to call. The CDR3 consists of 14 residues. With 8 bases removed from V and 2 bases from J, the gap between germline ends came to 16 bases. Germline assignment: CDR1 MNHNS and CDR2 SASEGT. The CDR3 DNA reads as TGTGCCAGCGCTTCGGTGGGCAGAACCTACGAGCAGTACTTC. Its protein product is CASASVGRTYEQYF.

This clonotype was detected ten times or more. V is TRBV7-8 and J is TRBJ2-3; 7 bases align to TRBD2. This CDR3 comprises 16 residues. Germline-derived CDR1 and CDR2 are SGHVS and FQNEAQ. V trimming: 2 bases; J trimming: 1 base; junction bases outside the gene matches: 6. CDR3 sequence (DNA): TGTGCCAGCAGCTTATCCAATGCGGGGGGCACAGATACGCAGTATTTT. It is translated as CASSLSNAGGTDTQYF.

This clonotype has a handful of counts. V usage is TRBV12-3 or TRBV12-4 and J usage is TRBJ1-1; D is uncertain. Trimming stripped 3 bases from V and 2 bases from J, with 13 bases between. This CDR3 is built from 15 residues. The CDR3 DNA reads as TGTGCCAGCAGTTTGGCCTCCGGAACTAACACTGAAGCTTTCTTT. It is translated as CASSLASGTNTEAFF.

This clonotype was observed many times. CDR3 sequence reads: CSAMDRGSEKLFF. CDR3 DNA: TGCAGTGCTATGGACAGGGGCAGTGAAAAACTGTTTTTT. The rearrangement joins TRBV20-1 to TRBJ1-4; 9 positions agree with TRBD1. J lost 7 bases, V lost 4 bases, and 4 bases had no gene match. The CDR3 has 13 amino acids. The germline V gene encodes CDR1 DFQATT and CDR2 SNEGSKA (reference sequence).

This clonotype was found many times. This chain uses TRBV5-1 with TRBJ1-6, with 7 bases aligning to TRBD1. The CDR3 runs to 16 residues. V trimming: 0 bases; J trimming: 7 bases; junction bases outside the gene matches: 7. Germline V CDR1 and CDR2: SGHRS, YFSETQ. The CDR3 sequence is CASSLDRGDSNSPLHF. CDR3 nucleotide sequence: TGCGCCAGCAGCTTGGACAGGGGAGATTCGAATTCACCCCTCCACTTT.

The rearrangement joins TRBV18 to TRBJ1-4, with D perhaps matching TRBD1 (6 bases). The CDR3 has 15 residues. Trimming took off 0 bases at V and 8 bases at J, with 13 bases between the two ends. Germline CDR1 is KGHSH and CDR2 is LQKENI. The CDR3 DNA follows: TGTGCCAGCTCACCACCGGGGGCCATTAGAGAAAAACTGTTTTTT. Its protein product is CASSPPGAIREKLFF.

This clonotype appeared many times. The chain couples TRBV19 to TRBJ2-5, with 9 bases identical to TRBD1. Losses at the gene ends were 1 base for V and 9 bases for J; bases not matched to a gene: 12. The CDR3 length is 16 residues. Germline CDR1 is LNHDA and CDR2 is SQIVND (reference sequence). The CDR3 nucleotides read TGTGCCAGTAGTATAGGCCTAACAGGGGGCGAGCTAGCCCAGTACTTC. This sequence encodes CASSIGLTGGELAQYF.

This clonotype showed up many times. The chain has TRBV4-1 and TRBJ2-1, with TRBD2 identical over 8 bases. The CDR3 runs to 17 residues. V lost 2 bases and J lost 9; bases outside the gene matches: 15. Per germline, CDR1 MGHRA and CDR2 YSYEKL. The CDR3 nucleotides are TGCGCCAGCAGCCAAAATCGGGGGGGTGTCCCTTACGGTGAGCAGTTCTTC. It is translated as CASSQNRGGVPYGEQFF.

As to this clonotype: This could be a read error, since a much larger clone is one nucleotide away. J is TRBJ1-2 and V is TRBV4-3, with D possibly being TRBD1 (5 bases). V shed 8 bases and J shed 2 bases, with 12 bases lying between them. CDR3 length: 13 amino acids. The germline CDR1 and CDR2 sequences are LGHNA and YSLEER. The CDR3 nucleotides read TGCGCCAGCCGCCCCGGGGGGAACTATGGCTACACCTTC. Translating gives CASRPGGNYGYTF.

Many counts were recorded for this clonotype. CDR3 coding DNA: TGTGCCAGCAGCTTAGTTTGGACAGGGGATCAGCCCCAGCATTTT. Translation gives CASSLVWTGDQPQHF. This sequence joins TRBV7-2 and TRBJ1-5, with TRBD1 matching over 9 bases. This CDR3 contains 15 residues. The V segment lost 1 base and the J segment 5 bases; nucleotides outside the gene matches: 3. Germline V gene data show CDR1 as SGHTA and CDR2 as FQGNSA.

The chain recombines TRBV6-5 with TRBJ2-7; 7 bases align to TRBD1. The V and J ends lost 4 bases and 2 bases, in that order; junction bases with no gene match: 11. CDR3 length: 16 residues. The germline V gene encodes CDR1 MNHEY and CDR2 SVGAGI. The chain's CDR3 is CASSSGQAGSPYEQYV. The CDR3, as DNA: TGTGCCAGCAGTTCCGGACAGGCTGGGTCTCCCTACGAGCAGTACGTC.